A selection of T cell receptor beta chains follows, all from one sample in a study of blood T cell repertoires in COVID-19. Libraries were prepared by immunoSEQ multiplex PCR; TCRdb keeps only in-frame clonotypes and omits some of them. This sample has under 60,000 clones, with around 90% found just once. Sequencing was carried out using peripheral blood. All receptors derive from a woman over 75 with acute or convalescent COVID-19. The CDR3 runs from the conserved cysteine through the conserved F or W. A D gene is named only where the DNA matches it firmly. Where a row states a size, it is once, few, many or the class of an expanded clone; other rows omit it.

size: once; V: TRBV5-4; D: .; J: TRBJ1-2; DNA: TGTGCCAGCAGTTTCGACCGGGGTGGCTACACCTTC; CDR3: CASSFDRGGYTF
size: .; V: TRBV6-5; D: TRBD1; J: TRBJ1-2; DNA: TGTGCCAGCAGTTTGACAGGGGTAGGCTACACCTTC; CDR3: CASSLTGVGYTF
size: .; V: TRBV3-1/TRBV3-2; D: .; J: TRBJ1-4; DNA: TGTGCCAGCAGCCAAGATCGGGGGGGTGTAGGGTATGAAAAACTGTTTTTT; CDR3: CASSQDRGGVGYEKLFF
size: once; V: TRBV30; D: .; J: TRBJ2-5; DNA: TGTGCCTGGAATCTGGGGCACGGAGATCCCCAGTACTTC; CDR3: CAWNLGHGDPQYF
size: .; V: TRBV4-2; D: .; J: TRBJ1-2; DNA: TGTGCCAGCAGCCAAGACGCAGGACAGAACTATGGCTACACCTTC; CDR3: CASSQDAGQNYGYTF
size: once; V: TRBV6-5; D: .; J: TRBJ2-7; DNA: TGTGCCAGCAAGGAGACCCGCTCCTACGAGCAGTACTTC; CDR3: CASKETRSYEQYF
size: few; V: TRBV3-1/TRBV3-2; D: TRBD1; J: TRBJ1-6; DNA: TGTGCCAGCAGGCGGGACAGAAATTCACCCCTCCACTTT; CDR3: CASRRDRNSPLHF
size: .; V: TRBV6-4; D: TRBD1; J: TRBJ1-1; DNA: TGTGCCAGCAGTGAAGGGGACAGGATGGGTGCTGAAGCTTTCTTT; CDR3: CASSEGDRMGAEAFF
size: .; V: TRBV4-1; D: TRBD1; J: TRBJ2-1; DNA: TGCGCCAGCAGCCACGACAGGGGTCGGTTCTTC; CDR3: CASSHDRGRFF
size: once; V: TRBV5-6; D: TRBD2; J: TRBJ2-3; DNA: TGTGCCAGCAGCTTGGAACGACTAGCGGGGACAGATACGCAGTATTTT; CDR3: CASSLERLAGTDTQYF
size: .; V: TRBV18; D: .; J: TRBJ2-6; DNA: TGTGCCAGCTCACCAAGTGGAGGGGGGGCCTCTGGGGCCAACGTCCTGACTTTC; CDR3: CASSPSGGGASGANVLTF
size: .; V: TRBV5-1; D: TRBD1; J: TRBJ2-3; DNA: TGCGCCAGCAGCTTGCTTGCGGGACAGGGAGCAGATACGCAGTATTTT; CDR3: CASSLLAGQGADTQYF
size: once; V: TRBV7-2; D: TRBD1; J: TRBJ1-3; DNA: TGTGCCAGCAGCGAGGGACAGGGTTCAGGCTCTGGAAACACCATATATTTT; CDR3: CASSEGQGSGSGNTIYF
size: .; V: TRBV24-1; D: TRBD2; J: TRBJ2-1; DNA: TGTGCCACCAGTGATCAACTAGCGGGGGGCACCGGCTCCTACAATGAGCAGTTCTTC; CDR3: CATSDQLAGGTGSYNEQFF
size: .; V: TRBV7-6; D: TRBD1; J: TRBJ2-6; DNA: TGTGCCAGCAGCCCCCGGGGACAGGCCTTCGGGGCCAACGTCCTGACTTTC; CDR3: CASSPRGQAFGANVLTF
size: .; V: TRBV2; D: .; J: TRBJ1-5; DNA: TGTGCCAGCAGTGAATTGGGAGGGAACGGCAATCAGCCCCAGCATTTT; CDR3: CASSELGGNGNQPQHF
size: .; V: TRBV5-5; D: TRBD2; J: TRBJ2-2; DNA: TGTGCCAGCAGCTTGCAAGCGGGGGGTGTCGGGGAGCTGTTTTTT; CDR3: CASSLQAGGVGELFF
size: .; V: TRBV3-1/TRBV3-2; D: .; J: TRBJ2-3; DNA: TGTGCCAGCAGCTCCGGGGAGGCAGATACGCAGTATTTT; CDR3: CASSSGEADTQYF
size: .; V: TRBV6-4; D: TRBD2; J: TRBJ2-7; DNA: TGTGCCAGCAGTAGGGACTACCTGAGTGAGCAGTACTTC; CDR3: CASSRDYLSEQYF
size: .; V: TRBV19; D: TRBD2; J: TRBJ2-7; DNA: TGTGCCAGTAGTCCGGCGCGGACTAGCGGGAATCTACAAGAGCAGTACTTC; CDR3: CASSPARTSGNLQEQYF